These 32 T cell receptor beta chains were all obtained from the same sample, sequenced in a study of blood T cell repertoires in COVID-19. Sequencing was performed with immunoSEQ multiplex PCR; in TCRdb, only in-frame clones are kept and a portion is missing. In the table there are 75,000 to 95,000 clones, roughly 72% of which are singletons. What was sequenced was peripheral blood. The receptors derive from a woman aged 55-75 years in a cohort sampled during active or convalescent COVID-19.

The chain joins TRBV4-2 to TRBJ2-5, with unresolved D. The V end lost 6 bases, the J end lost 4 bases, and 9 bases lay between the germline ends. The V gene's germline CDR1 is LGHNA and CDR2 YNFKEQ. This CDR3 comprises 12 residues. The CDR3 loop is CASSQYGETQYF. CDR3 DNA sequence: TGTGCCAGCAGTCAGTATGGAGAGACCCAGTACTTC.

The chain carries TRBV6-2 or TRBV6-3 and TRBJ1-1, with TRBD1 identical over 10 bases. The CDR3 consists of 14 residues. The V segment lost 6 bases and the J segment 5 bases; nucleotides outside the gene matches: 6. CDR1 MNHEY and CDR2 SVGEGT come from the germline V gene. The CDR3 here is CASSRQGAVTEAFF. In nucleotides, the CDR3 is TGTGCCAGCAGCCGACAGGGGGCGGTGACTGAAGCTTTCTTT.

The genes are TRBV7-2 and TRBJ2-1; 8 nucleotides match TRBD2. CDR1 and CDR2 from the germline V gene are SGHTA and FQGNSA. Trimming took 3 bases from V and 3 from J; bases not matched to a gene: 7. CDR3 length equals 16 residues. As DNA, the CDR3 is TGTGCCAGCAGCTTCCTCGGGGGGGCCTTCTACAATGAGCAGTTCTTC. Amino acids: CASSFLGGAFYNEQFF.

The V and J genes are TRBV9 and TRBJ1-5; 8 bases agree with TRBD1. V was pared by 4 bases and J by 10 bases, with 13 bases of the junction left unmatched. The CDR3 length is 15 residues. Per germline, CDR1 SGDLS and CDR2 YYNGEE. The CDR3 spells CASSPGPGTGDPQHF. CDR3 DNA sequence: TGTGCCAGCAGCCCCGGACCCGGGACAGGTGATCCCCAGCATTTT.

The chain combines TRBV2 with TRBJ2-3, with 10 bases lining up with TRBD2. V was pared by 5 bases and J by 7 bases, with 9 bases of the junction left unmatched. The CDR3 has 15 residues. The V gene's germline CDR1 is SNHLY and CDR2 FYNNEI. CDR3 sequence reads: CASSPSGGVVNTQYF. CDR3 in DNA: TGTGCCAGCAGTCCAAGCGGGGGGGTTGTAAATACGCAGTATTTT.

The chain uses TRBV6-5 and TRBJ2-1, with D possibly TRBD1 on 5 matching bases. Per the germline V gene, CDR1 is MNHEY and CDR2 is SVGAGI. The CDR3 runs 13 residues. V was clipped by 1 base and J by 5 bases, with 6 bases between them. The CDR3 region has the DNA TGTGCCAGCAGTTACTTAGGGGACAATGAGCAGTTCTTC. Translated: CASSYLGDNEQFF.

J is TRBJ2-3 and V is TRBV19, with 7 bases lining up with TRBD1. CDR1 and CDR2 (germline): LNHDA, SQIVND (reference sequence). Trimming at V came to 3 bases and at J to 0 bases, leaving 3 bases not matched to a gene. The CDR3 totals 15 residues. The CDR3, as DNA: TGTGCCAGTAGTATGAGGGACAGTAGCACAGATACGCAGTATTTT. It translates to CASSMRDSSTDTQYF.

V usage is TRBV29-1 and J usage is TRBJ1-2; 7 nucleotides line up with TRBD1. CDR1 and CDR2 (germline): SQVTM, ANQGSEA. The CDR3 runs 12 residues. V was clipped by 7 bases and J by 4 bases; unmatched bases: 6. For the CDR3, the DNA is TGCAGCGCCGTCGGACAGGTCTATGGCTACACCTTC. Amino acids: CSAVGQVYGYTF.

This clone turned up a few times. The V call is TRBV2, the J call TRBJ1-4; a possible D gene is TRBD1 (6 bases). The germline CDR1 and CDR2 sequences are SNHLY and FYNNEI. This CDR3 spans 14 amino acids. Between the trimmed V and J ends, which lost 7 bases and 5 bases, there was a span of 14 bases. The CDR3 bases are TGTGCCAGCATCGGGGGGCTACTAAATGAAAAACTGTTTTTT. It specifies CASIGGLLNEKLFF.

V usage is TRBV9 and J usage is TRBJ2-2; D remains ambiguous. Trimming stripped 0 bases from V and 4 bases from J, with 7 bases between. Germline V gene lookup returns CDR1 SGDLS and CDR2 YYNGEE. There are 14 residues in the CDR3. CDR3 sequence (DNA): TGTGCCAGCAGCGTAGGAACAGCCACCGGGGAGCTGTTTTTT. This codes for CASSVGTATGELFF.

Comments on this clone: Other DNA sequences from this sample encode an identical CDR3 as well. V usage is TRBV3-1 (or the pseudogene TRBV3-2) and J usage is TRBJ2-2, with D possibly TRBD1 on 5 matching bases. The germline V gene encodes CDR1 LGHDT and CDR2 YNNKEL (reference sequence). This CDR3 is 15 amino acids long. V was pared by 0 bases and J by 5 bases, with 10 bases between. This CDR3 is CASSQDHRGTGELFF. The CDR3 coding sequence is TGTGCCAGCAGCCAAGATCATAGGGGAACCGGGGAGCTGTTTTTT.

The rearrangement links TRBV5-1 to TRBJ1-2, with TRBD1 identical over 7 bases. This CDR3 comprises 15 residues. J gave up 5 bases and V 3 bases, and 10 bases lay outside the gene matches. Germline CDR1 and CDR2: SGHRS and YFSETQ. CDR3 DNA sequence: TGCGCCAGCAGCTCCCGAGACAGGGACTTGTATGGCTACACCTTC. Amino acids: CASSSRDRDLYGYTF.

The rearrangement uses TRBV27 and TRBJ1-5, with a tentative D call TRBD1 (5 bases). This CDR3 is built from 15 residues. V was clipped by 3 bases and J by 0 bases, with 9 bases between them. Germline V gene sequence: CDR1 MNHEY, CDR2 SMNVEV (reference sequence). The CDR3 is CASSLRGDSNQPQHF. CDR3 sequence (DNA): TGTGCCAGCAGTTTGCGGGGGGATAGCAATCAGCCCCAGCATTTT.

J is TRBJ2-2 and V is TRBV9; TRBD2 might be the D (7 bases). This CDR3 comprises 16 residues. Trimming removed 1 base from V and 3 bases from J, with 13 bases in between. CDR1 and CDR2 (germline): SGDLS, YYNGEE. The CDR3 reads CASSVRGRGYTGELFF. In DNA, the CDR3 is TGTGCCAGCAGCGTAAGGGGGAGGGGGTACACCGGGGAGCTGTTTTTT.

The V call is TRBV1, the J call TRBJ1-4. TRBV1 is annotated as a pseudogene. This CDR3 has 14 residues. The CDR3 DNA is TGCACCAGCAGCCAAACGGTTCGAAAAGAAAAACTGTTTTTT. Protein sequence: CTSSQTVRKEKLFF.

In DNA, the CDR3 is TGTGCCAGCAGTTACGGGCCAGGGAGGGCCACTGAAGCTTTCTTT. Translating it yields CASSYGPGRATEAFF. The chain couples TRBV6-6 to TRBJ1-1, with a tentative D call TRBD1 (5 bases). The CDR3 consists of 15 residues. The germline gives CDR1 MNHNY, CDR2 SVGAGI (reference sequence). Trimming shortened V by 2 bases and J by 4 bases, and 14 bases separated the two germline ends.

The chain uses TRBV29-1 and TRBJ2-5; 8 bases map to TRBD1. With 4 bases clipped from V and 2 bases from J, the junction kept 6 bases outside the gene matches. Per germline, CDR1 SQVTM and CDR2 ANQGSEA. This CDR3 is 14 amino acids long. The CDR3 coding sequence is TGCAGCGTTGGGGGCCGGGACAGGCAAGAGACCCAGTACTTC. Translated: CSVGGRDRQETQYF.

The CDR3 nucleotides are TGTGCCAGCAGCCGGACTAGCGGGGGGGCCATGGGCGGGGAGCTGTTTTTT. Protein product: CASSRTSGGAMGGELFF. J is TRBJ2-2 and V is TRBV5-4, with 15 nucleotides matching TRBD2. CDR1 SGHNT and CDR2 YYREEE come from the germline V gene (reference sequence). Germline trimming cut 4 bases from V and 7 bases from J; bases unmatched to any gene: 8. The CDR3 covers 17 residues.

This rearrangement joins TRBV10-1 to TRBJ2-3, with 13 positions matching TRBD2. This CDR3 has 17 amino acids. V gave up 3 bases and J gave up 1 base; unmatched junction bases: 4. CDR1 WNHNN and CDR2 SYGVQD come from the germline V gene (reference sequence). CDR3 region: CASSDGLAGVRTDTQYF. DNA for the CDR3: TGCGCCAGCAGTGACGGACTAGCGGGGGTCCGCACAGATACGCAGTATTTT.

The CDR3 nucleotides read TGTGCCACCAGCAGAGACAGGGGAACTAACTATGGCTACACCTTC. It codes for CATSRDRGTNYGYTF. This chain connects TRBV15 to TRBJ1-2; D may be TRBD1 (6 bases). V lost 0 bases and J 0 bases, leaving 8 bases between the germline ends. Germline V gene lookup returns CDR1 LNHNV and CDR2 YYDKDF (reference sequence). The length of the CDR3 is 15 residues.

The CDR3 DNA follows: TGCGCCAGCATAGGGAGTTTAGCTGGGGCCAACGTCCTGACTTTC. Protein sequence: CASIGSLAGANVLTF. The chain joins TRBV5-1 to TRBJ2-6, with D perhaps matching TRBD2 (5 bases). Per the germline V gene, CDR1 is SGHRS and CDR2 is YFSETQ. Trimming pared 6 bases from V and 2 bases from J, leaving 12 bases between. There are 15 residues in the CDR3.

CDR3 sequence: CSASDRGYGNTIYF. The CDR3 region has the DNA TGCAGCGCCTCGGACAGGGGATACGGAAACACCATATATTTT. V is TRBV29-1 and J is TRBJ1-3, with 9 bases fitting TRBD1. The germline V gene has CDR1 SQVTM and CDR2 ANQGSEA. V lost 7 bases, J lost 4 bases, and 8 bases stayed unmatched. There are 14 residues in the CDR3.

The chain employs TRBV7-9 and TRBJ1-2; TRBD1 agrees at 8 bases. V shed 1 base, J shed 5 bases, and the junction held 9 bases outside the gene matches. Germline CDR1 SEHNR, CDR2 FQNEAQ (reference sequence). There are 16 residues in the CDR3. The CDR3 spells CASSLVGTGHGYGYTF. The CDR3 DNA is TGTGCCAGCAGCTTAGTCGGGACAGGTCATGGGTATGGCTACACCTTC.

The gene calls are TRBV6-5 and TRBJ1-1; weak D call: TRBD1 (6 bases). Germline CDR1 and CDR2: MNHEY and SVGAGI. With 0 bases removed from V and 11 bases from J, the gap between germline ends came to 16 bases. This CDR3 comprises 14 residues. CDR3 nucleotides: TGTGCCAGCAGTTACTCGGGGGTCCCAGGGGTTGCTTTCTTT. Residues: CASSYSGVPGVAFF.

This clone was picked up a small number of times. The rearrangement joins TRBV7-9 to TRBJ1-3, with TRBD1 identical over 9 bases. V was pared by 5 bases and J by 1 base, with 6 bases of the junction left unmatched. The germline V gene encodes CDR1 SEHNR and CDR2 FQNEAQ (reference sequence). This CDR3 is 16 amino acids long. The CDR3 protein is CASSTATGGSGNTIYF. The CDR3 DNA sequence: TGTGCCAGCAGCACCGCGACAGGGGGATCTGGAAACACCATATATTTT.

The J gene is TRBJ1-4, the V gene TRBV3-1 (or the pseudogene TRBV3-2); D uncertain. Germline CDR1 and CDR2: LGHDT and YNNKEL (reference sequence). V was pared by 0 bases and J by 8 bases, with 7 bases between. The CDR3 loop spans 13 amino acids. The CDR3 region is CASSQERREKLFF. As DNA, the CDR3 is TGTGCCAGCAGCCAAGAAAGGAGAGAAAAACTGTTTTTT.

The chain has TRBV21-1 and TRBJ1-5; no DNA check was done on the table's D call, TRBD1. TRBV21-1 is marked as a pseudogene. This CDR3 is built from 16 residues. The DNA of the CDR3 is TGTGCCAGCAGCAGGGACAGGGTGCTTGGCAATCAGCCCCAGCATTTT. As protein: CASSRDRVLGNQPQHF.

The J gene is TRBJ2-7, the V gene TRBV29-1; 8 bases map to TRBD1. Germline V gene lookup returns CDR1 SQVTM and CDR2 ANQGSEA. V shed 4 bases and J 6 bases; nucleotides not matched to a gene: 11. The CDR3 has 14 amino acids. This CDR3 reads CSVVTATGVGEQYF. CDR3 coding DNA: TGCAGCGTTGTGACGGCGACAGGGGTTGGCGAGCAGTACTTC.

This clone has just one count. The rearrangement joins TRBV6-1 to TRBJ1-4; maybe TRBD1 (5 bases). CDR3 size: 19 residues. Germline assignment: CDR1 MNHNS and CDR2 SASEGT. Trimming took 3 bases from V and 8 from J, leaving 28 bases between them. The CDR3 here is CASSDPTQGILIEAEKLFF. As DNA, the CDR3 is TGTGCCAGCAGTGATCCAACGCAGGGCATTTTGATCGAGGCGGAAAAACTGTTTTTT.

The rearrangement links TRBV7-8 to TRBJ1-6, with 8 bases matching TRBD1. Germline lookup yields CDR1 SGHVS and CDR2 FQNEAQ. The CDR3 is 15 amino acids. The junction had 6 bases not matched to a gene; V was cut back by 2 bases and J by 9 bases. CDR3: CASSLPGQAGSPLHF. The CDR3 DNA is TGTGCCAGCAGCTTACCGGGACAGGCTGGTTCACCCCTCCACTTT.

A single count supports this clone. This chain connects TRBV7-8 to TRBJ2-4; 10 nucleotides agree with TRBD2. Germline V gene sequence: CDR1 SGHVS, CDR2 FQNEAQ. J was trimmed by 6 bases and V by 3 bases; bases with no gene match: 5. This CDR3 comprises 15 residues. The CDR3 DNA reads as TGTGCCAGCAGCTTTAGCGGGGGGCAGGGAAACATTCAGTACTTC. This translates into CASSFSGGQGNIQYF. Filled out from reference TRBV7-8 and TRBJ2-4, the complete variable domain reads GAGVSQSPRYKVAKRGQDVALRCDPISGHVSLFWYQQALGQGPEFLTYFQNEAQLDKSGLPSDRFFAERPEGSVSTLKIQRTQQEDSAVYLCASSFSGGQGNIQYFGAGTRLSVL.

This chain links TRBV18 with TRBJ2-5, with TRBD1 as a possible D gene (6 bases). Trimming took 4 bases from V and 1 from J, leaving 13 bases between them. The length of the CDR3 is 15 residues. The germline V gene has CDR1 KGHSH and CDR2 LQKENI. CDR3 sequence reads: CASSQETGSQETQYF. The CDR3 nucleotides are TGTGCCAGCTCACAGGAGACAGGTAGCCAAGAGACCCAGTACTTC.